The clone carrying this T cell receptor (beta chain) has only a few counts. Trimming left V 3 bases short and J 1 base short, with 13 bases between. The CDR3 covers 16 residues. Germline V gives CDR1 SGHNT, CDR2 YENEEA. This record comes from a study of T cells in localized non-small cell lung cancer. The table came from immunoSEQ multiplex PCR; TCRdb's copy has only in-frame clones and leaves some out. The repertoire includes over a thousand clones, 23% of them detected once, and approximately 20% sits in the top ten. This chain connects TRBV11-3 to TRBJ2-1, with D possibly being TRBD2 (5 bases). This sequence was found in a male donor older than 55 with stage I lung adenocarcinoma. This specimen was normal lung tissue next to the tumor, taken before any cancer treatment. CDR3 residues: CASSLRKLASYNEQFF. The CDR3, as DNA: TGTGCCAGCAGCTTGCGCAAGTTAGCGTCCTACAATGAGCAGTTCTTC.